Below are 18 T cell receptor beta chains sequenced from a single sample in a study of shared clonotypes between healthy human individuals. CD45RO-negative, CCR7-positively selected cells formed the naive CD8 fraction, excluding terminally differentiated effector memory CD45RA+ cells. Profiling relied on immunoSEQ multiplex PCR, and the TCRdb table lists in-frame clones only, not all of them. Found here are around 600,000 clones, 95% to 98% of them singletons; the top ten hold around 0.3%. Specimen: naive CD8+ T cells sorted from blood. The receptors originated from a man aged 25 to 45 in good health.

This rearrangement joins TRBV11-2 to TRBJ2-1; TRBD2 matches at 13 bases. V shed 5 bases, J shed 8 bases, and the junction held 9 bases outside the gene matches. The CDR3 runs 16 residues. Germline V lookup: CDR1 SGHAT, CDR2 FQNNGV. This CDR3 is CASSPGLAGVYHEQFF. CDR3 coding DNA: TGTGCCAGCAGCCCCGGACTAGCGGGAGTGTACCATGAGCAGTTCTTC.

The CDR3 spells CASSENTIYF. CDR3 coding DNA: TGTGCCAGCAGCGAAAACACCATATATTTT. The genes are TRBV2 and TRBJ1-3; no clear D gene. CDR1 is SNHLY, CDR2 FYNNEI, per germline. The CDR3 runs 10 residues. Trimming left V 6 bases short and J 6 bases short, with 3 bases between.

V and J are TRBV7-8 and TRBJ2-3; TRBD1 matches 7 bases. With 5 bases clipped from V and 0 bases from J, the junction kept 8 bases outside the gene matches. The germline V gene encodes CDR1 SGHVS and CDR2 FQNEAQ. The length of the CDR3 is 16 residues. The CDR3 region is CASSHDRASSTDTQYF. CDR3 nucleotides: TGTGCCAGCAGCCACGACAGGGCGTCTAGCACAGATACGCAGTATTTT.

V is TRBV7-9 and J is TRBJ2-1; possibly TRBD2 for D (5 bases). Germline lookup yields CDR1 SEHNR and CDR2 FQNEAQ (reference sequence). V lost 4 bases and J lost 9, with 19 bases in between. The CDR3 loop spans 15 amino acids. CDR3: CASSSRSGVLGEQFF. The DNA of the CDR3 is TGTGCCAGCAGCTCCAGAAGCGGAGTGCTTGGTGAGCAGTTCTTC.

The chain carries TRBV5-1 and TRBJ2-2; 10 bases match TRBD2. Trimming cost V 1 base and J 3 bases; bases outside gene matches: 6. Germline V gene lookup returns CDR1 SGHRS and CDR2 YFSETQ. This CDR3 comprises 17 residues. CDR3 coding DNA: TGCGCCAGCAGCTTGTCTGGACTAGCGGACGACACCGGGGAGCTGTTTTTT. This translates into CASSLSGLADDTGELFF.

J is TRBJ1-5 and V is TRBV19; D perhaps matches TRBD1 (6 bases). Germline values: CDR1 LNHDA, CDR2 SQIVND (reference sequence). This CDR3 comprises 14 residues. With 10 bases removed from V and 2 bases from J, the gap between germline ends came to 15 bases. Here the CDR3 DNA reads TGTGCCATAGGGAGGGGGAGTCGCAATCAGCCCCAGCATTTT. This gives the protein CAIGRGSRNQPQHF.

CDR3 protein: CASSLDGADTQYF. The CDR3 bases are TGTGCCAGCAGCCTCGACGGGGCAGATACGCAGTATTTT. The chain has TRBV7-3 and TRBJ2-3; TRBD2 is a possible D gene (5 bases). V lost 5 bases and J lost 4, with 10 bases in between. Germline V gives CDR1 SGHTA, CDR2 FQGTGA. This CDR3 comprises 13 residues.

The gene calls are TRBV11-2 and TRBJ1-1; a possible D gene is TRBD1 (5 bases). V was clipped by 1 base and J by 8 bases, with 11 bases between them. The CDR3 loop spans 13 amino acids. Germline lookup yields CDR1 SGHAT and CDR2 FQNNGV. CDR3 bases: TGTGCCAGCAGCTTAGCGACAGCAAGAGAAGCTTTCTTT. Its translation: CASSLATAREAFF.

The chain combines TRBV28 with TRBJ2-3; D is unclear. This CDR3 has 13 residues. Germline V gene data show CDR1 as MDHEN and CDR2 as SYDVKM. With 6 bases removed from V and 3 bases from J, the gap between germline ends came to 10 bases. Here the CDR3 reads CASRHLTTDTQYF. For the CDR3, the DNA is TGTGCCAGCAGACATTTGACGACAGATACGCAGTATTTT.

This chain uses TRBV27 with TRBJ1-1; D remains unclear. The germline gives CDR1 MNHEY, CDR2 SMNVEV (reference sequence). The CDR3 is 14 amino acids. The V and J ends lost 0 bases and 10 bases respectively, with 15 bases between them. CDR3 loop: CASSLSLGQLGAFF. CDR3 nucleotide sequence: TGTGCCAGCAGTTTATCTCTTGGGCAGTTGGGAGCTTTCTTT.

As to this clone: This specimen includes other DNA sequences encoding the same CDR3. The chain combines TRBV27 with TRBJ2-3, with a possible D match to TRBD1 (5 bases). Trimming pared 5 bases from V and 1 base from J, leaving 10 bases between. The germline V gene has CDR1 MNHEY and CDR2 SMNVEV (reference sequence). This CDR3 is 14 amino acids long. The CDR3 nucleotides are TGTGCCAGCAGTCTGCTAGGGGGCACAGATACGCAGTATTTT. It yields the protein CASSLLGGTDTQYF.

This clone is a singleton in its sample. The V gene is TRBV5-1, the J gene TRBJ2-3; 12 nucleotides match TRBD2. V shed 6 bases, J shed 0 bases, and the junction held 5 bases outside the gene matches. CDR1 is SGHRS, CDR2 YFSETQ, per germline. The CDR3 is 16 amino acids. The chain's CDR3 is CASNPGTSGSTDTQYF. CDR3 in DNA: TGCGCCAGCAACCCCGGGACTAGCGGGAGCACAGATACGCAGTATTTT. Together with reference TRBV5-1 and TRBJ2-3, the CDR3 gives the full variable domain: KAGVTQTPRYLIKTRGQQVTLSCSPISGHRSVSWYQQTPGQGLQFLFEYFSETQRNKGNFPGRFSGRQFSNSRSEMNVSTLELGDSALYLCASNPGTSGSTDTQYFGPGTRLTVL.

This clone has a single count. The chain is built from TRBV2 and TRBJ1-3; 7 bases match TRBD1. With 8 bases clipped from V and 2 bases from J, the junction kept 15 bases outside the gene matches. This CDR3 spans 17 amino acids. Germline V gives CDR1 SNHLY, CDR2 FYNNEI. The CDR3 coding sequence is TGTGCCAGCTTGGGACTCAGCCAGACAGGGACTGGAAACACCATATATTTT. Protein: CASLGLSQTGTGNTIYF.

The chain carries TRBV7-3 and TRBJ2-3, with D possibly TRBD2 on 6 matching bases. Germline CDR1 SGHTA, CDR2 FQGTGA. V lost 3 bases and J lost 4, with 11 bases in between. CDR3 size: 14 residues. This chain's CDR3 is CASSFGSGPDTQYF. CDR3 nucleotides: TGTGCCAGCAGCTTCGGTAGCGGTCCAGATACGCAGTATTTT.

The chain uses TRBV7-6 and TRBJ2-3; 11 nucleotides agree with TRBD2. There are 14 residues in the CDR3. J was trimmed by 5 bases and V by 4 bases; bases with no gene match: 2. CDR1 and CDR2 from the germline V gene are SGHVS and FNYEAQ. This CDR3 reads CASSSGLAGDTQYF. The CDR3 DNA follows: TGTGCCAGCAGCTCCGGACTAGCGGGAGATACGCAGTATTTT. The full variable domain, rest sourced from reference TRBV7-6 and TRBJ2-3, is GAGVSQSPRYKVTKRGQDVALRCDPISGHVSLYWYRQALGQGPEFLTYFNYEAQQDKSGLPNDRFSAERPEGSISTLTIQRTEQRDSAMYRCASSSGLAGDTQYFGPGTRLTVL.

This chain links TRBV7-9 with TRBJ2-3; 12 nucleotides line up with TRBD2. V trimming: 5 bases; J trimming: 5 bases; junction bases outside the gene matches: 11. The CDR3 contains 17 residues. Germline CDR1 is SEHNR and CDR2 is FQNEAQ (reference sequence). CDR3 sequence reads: CASSPTETSGSRDTQYF. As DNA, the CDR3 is TGTGCCAGCAGCCCAACAGAGACTAGCGGGAGTAGAGATACGCAGTATTTT.

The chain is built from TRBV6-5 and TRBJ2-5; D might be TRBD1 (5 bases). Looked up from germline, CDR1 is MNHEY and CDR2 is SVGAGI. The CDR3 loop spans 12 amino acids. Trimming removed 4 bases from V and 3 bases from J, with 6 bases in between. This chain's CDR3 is CASSSGKETQYF. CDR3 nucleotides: TGTGCCAGCAGTTCAGGGAAAGAGACCCAGTACTTC.

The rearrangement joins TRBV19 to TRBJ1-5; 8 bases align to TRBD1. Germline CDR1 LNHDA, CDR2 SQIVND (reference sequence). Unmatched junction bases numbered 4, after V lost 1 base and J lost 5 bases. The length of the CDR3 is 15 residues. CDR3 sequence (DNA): TGTGCCAGTAGTATAGGTCGGACAGGGCATCAGCCCCAGCATTTT. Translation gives CASSIGRTGHQPQHF.